The rows below give T cell receptor beta chains drawn from one sample of a study of Graves' ophthalmopathy and Graves' hyperthyroidism. TCRdb fed the multiplex PCR reads into MiXCR, producing one record per CDR3 protein. The sample holds approximately 330,000 distinct CDR3 sequences, 17% seen once. The sequenced sample was peripheral blood. The receptors derive from an adult man with Graves' ophthalmopathy. Both conserved end residues are part of each CDR3.

>TRBJ1-5|TRBV15|15
CATSRGASSIGPQHF
>TRBJ2-7|TRBV9|13
CASSGSPNYEQYF
>TRBJ1-1|TRBV27|14
CASSFNARSTEAFF
>TRBJ1-5|TRBV7-2|15
CASSLGQGRWQPQHF
>TRBJ1-5|TRBV19|19
CASSPRSPGTGQNNQPQHF
>TRBJ1-2|TRBV4-1|17
CASSLKGGAERHYGYTF
>TRBJ1-2|TRBV28|12
CASSKDRRGYTF
>TRBJ2-2|TRBV28|14
CASTESPKTGELFF
>TRBJ1-2|TRBV6-1|12
CATHTSTRGYTF
>TRBJ1-5|TRBV5-6|13
CASSLFGNQPQHF
>TRBJ1-2|TRBV12-3/TRBV12-4|16
CASSQQGIRDLWGYTF
>TRBJ2-7|TRBV4-1|19
CASSQDLGLAGATTYEQYF
>TRBJ2-5|TRBV24-1|13
CASSFSARETQYF
>TRBJ1-1|TRBV30|13
CAWRGQQNTEAFF
>TRBJ1-2|TRBV5-1|14
CASSSTGTLYGYTF
>TRBJ2-2|TRBV7-3|16
CASSLYGSANTGELFF
>TRBJ2-7|TRBV4-3|16
CASSQDHVRDIYEQYF
>TRBJ1-1|TRBV3-1|16
CASSGPGGVLGTEAFF
>TRBJ1-2|TRBV30|13
CAWARDRYYGYTF
>TRBJ2-5|TRBV6-2/TRBV6-3|16
CASSGTGTGIRETQYF
>TRBJ2-5|TRBV7-2|15
CASSSTQGWQETQYF
>TRBJ2-5|TRBV29-1|15
CSASPGGARQETQYF
>TRBJ1-6|TRBV10-3|12
CAISESNSPLHF
>TRBJ2-7|TRBV7-9|15
CASRDTSGRGYEQYF
>TRBJ1-5|TRBV19|16
CASSISRGRGNQPQHF
>TRBJ2-5|TRBV6-9|17
CASSYLRVAAPQETQYF
>TRBJ1-1|TRBV19|15
CASSIDTATDTEAFF
>TRBJ1-6|TRBV6-1|16
CASSTSGLSYNSPLHF
>TRBJ1-6|TRBV6-5|16
CASSYTGGGYNSPLHF
>TRBJ2-5|TRBV12-3/TRBV12-4|15
CASSSLGVLEETQYF
>TRBJ1-2|TRBV6-1|13
CASSGDLTMSYTF
>TRBJ1-2|TRBV19|15
CASRTPGQGQRGYTF
>TRBJ1-3|TRBV6-5|12
CASTNLGNTIYF
>TRBJ1-2|TRBV20-1|16
CSARVSRMRMDYGYTF
>TRBJ2-7|TRBV11-2|13
CASSLPSGYEQYF
>TRBJ2-5|TRBV6-1|11
CAGGSQETQYF
>TRBJ2-2|TRBV7-8|16
CASSSGPGGNTGELFF
>TRBJ2-1|TRBV4-1|16
CASSQVAGGPLSEQFF
>TRBJ2-7|TRBV29-1|15
CSVGVPSTITYEQYF
>TRBJ2-7|TRBV27|13
CASNRQGSEEQYF
>TRBJ1-1|TRBV11-2|15
CASSLVGGPGTEAFF
>TRBJ1-5|TRBV4-1|17
CASSQPYRQGRGQPQHF
>TRBJ2-5|TRBV7-6|15
CASSGQRGFQETQYF
>TRBJ1-2|TRBV12-5|15
CASEQTGDPNYGYTF
>TRBJ2-7|TRBV20-1|13
CSASGDSSYEQYF
>TRBJ1-5|TRBV19|14
CASSIEGGFSPQHF
>TRBJ1-2|TRBV6-1|12
CASSPGSGGYTF
>TRBJ2-5|TRBV4-1|16
CASSHPNGQPQETQYF